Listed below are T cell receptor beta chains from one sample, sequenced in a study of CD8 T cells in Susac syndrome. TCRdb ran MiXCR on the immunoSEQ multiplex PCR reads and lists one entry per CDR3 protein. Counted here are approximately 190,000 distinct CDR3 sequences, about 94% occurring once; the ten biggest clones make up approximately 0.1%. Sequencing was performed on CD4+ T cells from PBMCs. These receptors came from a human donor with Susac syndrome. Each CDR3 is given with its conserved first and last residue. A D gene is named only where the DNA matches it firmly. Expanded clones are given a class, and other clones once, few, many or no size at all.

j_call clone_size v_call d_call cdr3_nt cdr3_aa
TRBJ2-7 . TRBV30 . TGTGCCTGCACTCCGGGGGGCCACGAGCAGTACTTC CACTPGGHEQYF
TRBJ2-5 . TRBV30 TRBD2 TGTGCCTGGGACACTAGCGGTGGGACCCAGTACTTC CAWDTSGGTQYF
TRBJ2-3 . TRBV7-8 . TGTGCCAGCAGCTTACAACTTTGGACAAAGGAGTATTTT CASSLQLWTKEYF
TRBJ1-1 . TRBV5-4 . TGTGCCAGCAGCTTCAGTACAGGGAGAGCTGAAGCTTTCTTT CASSFSTGRAEAFF
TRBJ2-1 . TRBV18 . TGTGCCAGCTCGCCGACCACAGGCTCCTACAATGAGCAGTTCTTC CASSPTTGSYNEQFF
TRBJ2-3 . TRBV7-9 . TGTGCCAGCAGCCCTCGATGGGATACGCAGTATTTT CASSPRWDTQYF
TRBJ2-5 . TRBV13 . TGTGCCAGCAGCCTGGGTCTAGCCCCGTCTGGCACCCAGTACTTC CASSLGLAPSGTQYF
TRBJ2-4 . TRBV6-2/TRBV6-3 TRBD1 TGTGCCAGCAGACAGGGACAGGGCCAAAACATTCAGTACTTC CASRQGQGQNIQYF
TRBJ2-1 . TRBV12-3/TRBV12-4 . TGTGCCAGCAGCCCTCCGGGAAGCGGGTACAATGAGCAGTTCTTC CASSPPGSGYNEQFF
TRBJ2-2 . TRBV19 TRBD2 TGTGCCAGTAGACCTAGCGGGGCCCTCACCGGGGAGCTGTTTTTT CASRPSGALTGELFF
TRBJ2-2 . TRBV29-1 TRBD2 TGCAGCGTTGATGGTACTAGCGGGGGGACCTCCGGGGAGCTGTTTTTT CSVDGTSGGTSGELFF
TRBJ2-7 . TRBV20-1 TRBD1 TGCAGTGCGCAAACGACAGGGGGGACGGGCGAGCAGTACTTC CSAQTTGGTGEQYF
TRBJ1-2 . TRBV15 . TGTGCCACCAGCAGAGATGGCGGTACTAACTATGGCTACACCTTC CATSRDGGTNYGYTF
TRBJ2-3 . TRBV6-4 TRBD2 TGTGCCAGCAGCACTAGCGGGGGTCCAGATACGCAGTATTTT CASSTSGGPDTQYF
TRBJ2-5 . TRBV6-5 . TGTGCCAGCACCAAAGGAGGAAGACAGTGGGAGACCCAGTACTTC CASTKGGRQWETQYF
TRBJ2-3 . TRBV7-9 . TGTGCCAGCAGCCTCGACGTCACAGATACGCAGTATTTT CASSLDVTDTQYF
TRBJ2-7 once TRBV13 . TGTGCCAGCAGCCCCCTAACGGACTACGAGCAGTACTTC CASSPLTDYEQYF
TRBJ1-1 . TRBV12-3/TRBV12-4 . TGTGCCAGCAGTTTCAGGGCGTCGTGGACTGAAGCTTTCTTT CASSFRASWTEAFF
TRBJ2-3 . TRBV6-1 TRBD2 TGTGCCACCTTCGGGACTAGCGGGGCCGGTTGGGATACGCAGTATTTT CATFGTSGAGWDTQYF
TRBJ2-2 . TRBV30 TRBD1 TGTGCCTGGCGACAGGGGGCGACCGGGGAGCTGTTTTTT CAWRQGATGELFF
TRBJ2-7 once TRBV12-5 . TGTGCTAGTGGTAGCAGGGGAGGATGGAGCGAGCAGTACTTC CASGSRGGWSEQYF
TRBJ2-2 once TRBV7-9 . TGTGCCAGCAGACAGGCTAGGGACACCGGGGAGCTGTTTTTT CASRQARDTGELFF
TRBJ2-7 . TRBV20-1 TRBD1 TGCAGTGTTACAGGGGGGACAGGGGCCTACGAGCAGTACTTC CSVTGGTGAYEQYF
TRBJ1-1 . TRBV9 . TGTGCCAGCAGCTCAGACACAATCACTGAAGCTTTCTTT CASSSDTITEAFF
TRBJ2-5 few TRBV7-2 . TGTGCCAGCAGCCCTTCGGGGACCCAGTACTTC CASSPSGTQYF
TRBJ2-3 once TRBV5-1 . TGCGCCAGCAGCTTGGAAGGACTCACAGATACGCAGTATTTT CASSLEGLTDTQYF